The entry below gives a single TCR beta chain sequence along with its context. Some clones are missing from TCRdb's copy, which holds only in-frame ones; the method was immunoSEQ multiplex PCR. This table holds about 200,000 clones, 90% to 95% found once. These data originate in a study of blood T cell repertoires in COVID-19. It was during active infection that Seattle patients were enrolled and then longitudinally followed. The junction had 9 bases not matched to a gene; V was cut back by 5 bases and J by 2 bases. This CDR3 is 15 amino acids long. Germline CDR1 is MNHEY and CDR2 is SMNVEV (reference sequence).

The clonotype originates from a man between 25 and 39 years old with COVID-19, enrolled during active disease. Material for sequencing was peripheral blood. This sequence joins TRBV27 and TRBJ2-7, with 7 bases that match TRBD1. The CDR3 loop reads CASSPPDRLPYEQYF. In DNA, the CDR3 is TGTGCCAGCAGTCCGCCGGACAGGCTACCCTACGAGCAGTACTTC.